The T cell receptor (beta chain) described here comes from a study of PD-L1 blockade in urothelial cancer. Time point reported: pretreatment peripheral blood. The repertoire was sequenced with immunoSEQ multiplex PCR; TCRdb's copy has only in-frame clones and lacks some. The table has about 52,000 clones, roughly 84% seen once; the top ten hold 1% to 1.5%. The sample here was PBMCs, taken around atezolizumab (anti-PD-L1) treatment. This TCR was recovered from a man aged 45-60 years with urothelial cancer.

The CDR3 nucleotides read TGTGCCAGCAGTTTACGTTCGGGGGAGACCCAGTACTTC. Its translation is CASSLRSGETQYF. The V call is TRBV27, the J call TRBJ2-5; tentatively, D is TRBD2 (5 bases). This CDR3 contains 13 residues. Trimming shortened V by 2 bases and J by 5 bases, and 9 bases separated the two germline ends. Germline-derived CDR1 and CDR2 are MNHEY and SMNVEV (reference sequence).